The rows below give T cell receptor beta chains drawn from one sample of a study of shared clonotypes between healthy human individuals. TCRdb's copy holds only in-frame clones and misses some; the assay was immunoSEQ multiplex PCR. Of just under 350,000 clones listed, about 73% are singletons. Sequenced material: memory CD4+ T cells sorted from blood. All receptors derive from a man in his thirties or forties in good health. CDR3s include the opening cysteine and the closing phenylalanine or tryptophan. D genes are given only for firm matches. Only some rows state a clone size, as once, few, many or a class for expanded clones.

clone size	D gene	V gene	J gene	CDR3 DNA	CDR3 protein
few	NA	TRBV7-6	TRBJ2-2	TGTGCCAGCAGCCCCGCAAGTGGCGGGGAGCTGTTTTTT	CASSPASGGELFF
NA	NA	TRBV29-1	TRBJ1-5	TGCAGCGTTGACCTGGGTGGAAATCAGCCCCAGCATTTT	CSVDLGGNQPQHF
many	NA	TRBV6-5	TRBJ1-3	TGTGCCAGCAGTTATAAAGGGGGCTCTGGAAACACCATATATTTT	CASSYKGGSGNTIYF
NA	TRBD2	TRBV10-3	TRBJ2-3	TGTGCCATCAGTGATCCGGGGCGGGAGGGGACAGATACGCAGTATTTT	CAISDPGREGTDTQYF
NA	NA	TRBV18	TRBJ2-7	TGTGCCAGCTCACCACTACCGGAAGTGCGAATAGGAGAGCAGTACTTC	CASSPLPEVRIGEQYF
few	NA	TRBV25-1	TRBJ1-2	TGTGCCAGCAGTGACCTCGACCAGGCTGGCTACACCTTC	CASSDLDQAGYTF
few	TRBD1	TRBV7-3	TRBJ1-2	TGTGCCAGCAGCTACCGGACAGGGGAGGGTGGCTACACCTTC	CASSYRTGEGGYTF
NA	TRBD1	TRBV28	TRBJ1-2	TGTGCCAGCAGTCCGGGACAGGGGGCAGGTGGCTACACCTTC	CASSPGQGAGGYTF
NA	TRBD1	TRBV5-4	TRBJ2-1	TGTGCCAGCAGCACCGGGACAGGGGGCCTTAGCTCCTACAATGAGCAGTTCTTC	CASSTGTGGLSSYNEQFF
NA	NA	TRBV30	TRBJ2-6	TGTGCCTGGAGTGTTTACGGGATAAGCTCTGGGGCCAACGTCCTGACTTTC	CAWSVYGISSGANVLTF
NA	TRBD1	TRBV27	TRBJ1-1	TGTGCCAGCAGTTCCGTCGACAGGGTCACTGAAGCTTTCTTT	CASSSVDRVTEAFF
few	NA	TRBV6-6	TRBJ1-5	TGTGCCAGCAGTAACGGTGATCAGCCCCAGCATTTT	CASSNGDQPQHF
NA	TRBD1	TRBV4-3	TRBJ1-2	TGCGCCAGCAGCCACGGACAGGGAGGCAACTATGGCTACACCTTC	CASSHGQGGNYGYTF
NA	TRBD2	TRBV6-6	TRBJ2-4	TGTGCCAGCAGTTATGATCCCGGGACTAGCAGTTACTTC	CASSYDPGTSSYF
once	NA	TRBV30	TRBJ2-1	TGTGCCTGTCCTAACCGCCGGGCCAGCTCCTACAATGAGCAGTTCTTC	CACPNRRASSYNEQFF
NA	NA	TRBV7-3	TRBJ2-7	TGTGCCAGCAGCTTAACGTTGGGGGCCGAGCAGTACTTC	CASSLTLGAEQYF
once	NA	TRBV6-1	TRBJ2-7	TGTGCCAGCAGTGATGTAGGGGGGGGCGAGCAGTACTTC	CASSDVGGGEQYF
NA	NA	TRBV18	TRBJ2-5	TGTGCCAGCTCATACTACGGGACCGTGGGAGAGACCCAGTACTTC	CASSYYGTVGETQYF
once	TRBD1	TRBV5-1	TRBJ2-2	TGCGCCAGCAGCACCGGGACAGGGACCGGGGAGCTGTTTTTT	CASSTGTGTGELFF
NA	NA	TRBV18	TRBJ2-7	TGTGCCAGCTCACCTTCAGCAGCGGGTCCAATATCCTACGAGCAGTACTTC	CASSPSAAGPISYEQYF
NA	TRBD1	TRBV14	TRBJ2-5	TGTGCCAGCAGCCCGTGGACAGGGGAGACTGGAGAGACCCAGTACTTC	CASSPWTGETGETQYF
once	NA	TRBV11-3	TRBJ2-1	TGTGCCAGCTCGAGGCTAGACAATGAGCAGTTCTTC	CASSRLDNEQFF
NA	NA	TRBV29-1	TRBJ2-7	TGCAGCGTTGACTACCACGGAAACTCCTACGAGCAGTACTTC	CSVDYHGNSYEQYF
NA	NA	TRBV10-3	TRBJ2-2	TGTGCCATCAGTCGAGGTGTGAACACCGGGGAGCTGTTTTTT	CAISRGVNTGELFF
once	TRBD1	TRBV11-2	TRBJ2-7	TGTGCCAGCTGGGACAGGACCTACGAGCAGTACTTC	CASWDRTYEQYF
NA	NA	TRBV4-1	TRBJ2-2	TGCGCCAGCAGCCACGCCACCCCCGGGACCCGGGGAACCGGGGAGCTGTTTTTT	CASSHATPGTRGTGELFF
NA	NA	TRBV6-5	TRBJ2-5	TGTGCCAGCAGGTACCAAGAGACCCAGTACTTC	CASRYQETQYF
NA	TRBD1	TRBV18	TRBJ2-7	TGTGCCAGCTCACCGGAACAGGGGGCTGGAACCTACGAGCAGTACTTC	CASSPEQGAGTYEQYF
once	TRBD1	TRBV28	TRBJ2-7	TGTGCCAGCAGTTTGGCCACAGGGGGGAACTACGAGCAGTACTTC	CASSLATGGNYEQYF
NA	NA	TRBV7-2	TRBJ1-4	TGTGCCAGCAGCTCAGTGCCAGGGGATATTAGCGAAAAACTGTTTTTT	CASSSVPGDISEKLFF
NA	NA	TRBV28	TRBJ2-2	TGTGCCAGCAGTTTGCAAGCTACCACCGGGGAGCTGTTTTTT	CASSLQATTGELFF
NA	NA	TRBV18	TRBJ1-1	TGTGCCAGCTCAGGGTCTCAGGGGTCCTTTGGGGGCACTGAAGCTTTCTTT	CASSGSQGSFGGTEAFF
NA	TRBD1	TRBV28	TRBJ1-5	TGTGCCAGCAGCCGACTTGACAGGGGGCAAAATCAGCCCCAGCATTTT	CASSRLDRGQNQPQHF
NA	NA	TRBV5-6	TRBJ1-5	TGTGCCAGCAGCTTGGGTGGGGGCGCGGATCAGCCCCAGCATTTT	CASSLGGGADQPQHF
few	TRBD1	TRBV7-9	TRBJ2-2	TGTGCCAGCAGGGTACAGGGGGCCGGGGAGCTGTTTTTT	CASRVQGAGELFF
NA	TRBD2	TRBV5-4	TRBJ2-5	TGTGCCAGCAGCTTGGCTCGGAGAGGTAGCGGGCCTCAAGAGACCCAGTACTTC	CASSLARRGSGPQETQYF
few	TRBD1	TRBV28	TRBJ1-1	TGTGCCAGCAGTTTATTTGGGGACAGGGGAAGTGGCACTGAAGCTTTCTTT	CASSLFGDRGSGTEAFF
many	NA	TRBV28	TRBJ1-5	TGTGCCAGCAGTTTTTCGGGTAGGGATAGCAATCAGCCCCAGCATTTT	CASSFSGRDSNQPQHF
NA	NA	TRBV5-1	TRBJ2-1	TGCGCCAGCAGCGAACAGGGCGCCTACAATGAGCAGTTCTTC	CASSEQGAYNEQFF
NA	TRBD2	TRBV5-4	TRBJ2-7	TGTGCCAGCAGCTTGGACGGGGGGTCCTACGAGCAGTACTTC	CASSLDGGSYEQYF
NA	NA	TRBV5-6	TRBJ1-1	TGTGCCAGCAGCTTTGACAGGAACACTGAAGCTTTCTTT	CASSFDRNTEAFF
many	NA	TRBV7-8	TRBJ2-2	TGTGCCAGCAGCTCCTACAGACTAGTTCTTCAATCGAACACCGGGGAGCTGTTTTTT	CASSSYRLVLQSNTGELFF
NA	NA	TRBV18	TRBJ1-5	TGTGCCAGCTCACCCGCGGCCGAACGGAATCAGCCCCAGCATTTT	CASSPAAERNQPQHF
NA	NA	TRBV27	TRBJ2-7	TGTGCCAGCAGTTTATCTACAGGGAATAGGGCCTACGAGCAGTACTTC	CASSLSTGNRAYEQYF
few	NA	TRBV6-1	TRBJ2-5	TGTGCCAGCAGTCCGGGGGTCAGGGGTCAAGAGACCCAGTACTTC	CASSPGVRGQETQYF
NA	TRBD1	TRBV28	TRBJ2-7	TGTGCCAGCAGTTCGCCGGGACAGATCTACGAGCAGTACTTC	CASSSPGQIYEQYF
NA	TRBD2	TRBV25-1	TRBJ2-3	TGTGCCAGCAGTGCTAGCGGGAGGGCCGGAGATACGCAGTATTTT	CASSASGRAGDTQYF
NA	TRBD1	TRBV5-4	TRBJ1-6	TGTGCCAGCAGCTCGCCCGGGACAGGGAGGGATTCACCCCTCCACTTT	CASSSPGTGRDSPLHF
NA	TRBD1	TRBV5-6	TRBJ2-3	TGTGCCAGCAGCTTGCAGGGGGAAACGCAGTATTTT	CASSLQGETQYF
NA	NA	TRBV10-1	TRBJ2-3	TGCGCCAGCAGTGAGGCCGGAACAGATACGCAGTATTTT	CASSEAGTDTQYF
NA	NA	TRBV9	TRBJ1-1	TGTGCCAGCAGCGCTAGTTTGGATGAAGCTTTCTTT	CASSASLDEAFF
few	TRBD2	TRBV15	TRBJ2-1	TGTGCCACCAGCAGAGTAGGAGCGGGAGTACGCAATGAGCAGTTCTTC	CATSRVGAGVRNEQFF